These 24 T cell receptor beta chains share one sample of origin, sequenced in a study of sequential checkpoint blockade in melanoma. Assay: immunoSEQ multiplex PCR; the TCRdb copy retains only in-frame clones and omits some. The sample lists 1,300 to 1,500 clones; around 63% were seen once. Treatment denoted: randomized to nivolumab then ipilimumab (arm A) or the reverse (arm B). The sequencing here drew on CD8+ T cells sorted from blood (inferred from file names), taken from a patient given nivolumab and ipilimumab in sequence. The receptors shown here come from a human patient with melanoma. Some clones in this sample may be carry-over from other donors' samples.

The chain couples TRBV5-6 to TRBJ1-2; possibly TRBD1 for D (5 bases). V was cut by 4 bases and J by 4 bases, with 17 bases left in between. CDR3 length: 15 residues. CDR1 is SGHDT and CDR2 is YYEEEE in the germline V gene. The DNA of the CDR3 is TGTGCCAGCAGCCCCCTTCCAGACAGCCCCTATGGCTACACCTTC. Amino acids: CASSPLPDSPYGYTF.

This clone occurred a few times. The genes are TRBV5-6 and TRBJ1-1, with 11 bases that match TRBD1. CDR3 length: 16 amino acids. CDR1 is SGHDT and CDR2 is YYEEEE in the germline V gene. Losses at the gene ends were 1 base for V and 5 bases for J; bases not matched to a gene: 7. The CDR3 DNA sequence: TGTGCCAGCAGCTTGTACGGGACAGGGGGTCGAACTGAAGCTTTCTTT. Translation: CASSLYGTGGRTEAFF.

The chain employs TRBV6-1 and TRBJ2-1; possibly TRBD2 for D (5 bases). Germline loops: CDR1 MNHNS, CDR2 SASEGT. V was shortened by 1 base and J by 8 bases, with 15 bases between the two germline ends. This CDR3 spans 15 amino acids. Here the CDR3 DNA reads TGTGCCAGCAGTGAAGTAACGGGGTCCGGGGATGAGCAGTTCTTC. Amino acid sequence: CASSEVTGSGDEQFF.

This chain joins TRBV7-2 and TRBJ2-1; TRBD1 agrees at 7 bases. Trimming removed 2 bases from V and 0 bases from J; junction bases left unmatched: 4. Germline CDR1 is SGHTA and CDR2 is FQGNSA. The CDR3 loop spans 16 amino acids. Here the CDR3 reads CASSLNRGPSYNEQFF. CDR3 in DNA: TGTGCCAGCAGCTTAAACAGGGGCCCCTCCTACAATGAGCAGTTCTTC. The full variable domain, in which reference TRBV7-2 and TRBJ2-1 provide the parts outside the CDR3, is GAGVSQSPSNKVTEKGKDVELRCDPISGHTALYWYRQSLGQGLEFLIYFQGNSAPDKSGLPSDRFSAERTGGSVSTLTIQRTQQEDSAVYLCASSLNRGPSYNEQFFGPGTRLTVL.

The genes are TRBV7-9 and TRBJ1-1, with D possibly TRBD1 on 6 matching bases. The germline V gene encodes CDR1 SEHNR and CDR2 FQNEAQ (reference sequence). The CDR3 has 15 amino acids. Deletions cut 3 bases from V and 4 bases from J, with 15 bases between. CDR3 protein: CASSFIQGGGTEAFF. In DNA, the CDR3 is TGTGCCAGCAGCTTTATACAGGGCGGAGGCACTGAAGCTTTCTTT.

This clone was counted a single time. The V and J genes are TRBV7-9 and TRBJ2-3, with 8 bases lining up with TRBD2. The trim removed 3 bases at V and 4 bases at J, leaving 3 bases unmatched. Germline V gives CDR1 SEHNR, CDR2 FQNEAQ (reference sequence). The CDR3 totals 14 residues. CDR3 coding DNA: TGTGCCAGCAGCTTTACCGGGGGGGCAGATACGCAGTATTTT. Translated, it gives CASSFTGGADTQYF.

The chain carries TRBV6-1 and TRBJ1-5, with 8 bases aligning to TRBD1. This CDR3 spans 16 amino acids. J lost 4 bases, V lost 0 bases, and 5 bases had no gene match. Germline assignment: CDR1 MNHNS and CDR2 SASEGT. The CDR3 sequence is CASSEASGQGNQPQHF. CDR3 sequence (DNA): TGTGCCAGCAGTGAAGCGTCAGGACAGGGAAATCAGCCCCAGCATTTT.

CDR3 protein: CASSLVGQNTIYF. For the CDR3, the DNA is TGTGCCAGCAGCTTAGTTGGGCAAAACACCATATATTTT. The rearrangement joins TRBV7-9 to TRBJ1-3, with D uncertain. Germline CDR1 reads SEHNR; CDR2 reads FQNEAQ (reference sequence). CDR3 size: 13 residues. Trimming stripped 1 base from V and 6 bases from J, with 7 bases between.

This chain joins TRBV9 and TRBJ1-2; D uncertain. Germline V CDR1 and CDR2: SGDLS, YYNGEE. This CDR3 region has 15 residues. The V end was cut by 4 bases, the J end by 4 bases, with 17 bases between. The DNA for the CDR3 is TGTGCCAGCAGCCCAGGCGATGGCTTAATCTATGGCTACACCTTC. Its protein is CASSPGDGLIYGYTF.

The chain has TRBV5-4 and TRBJ2-3; D gene unclear. The germline CDR1 and CDR2 sequences are SGHNT and YYREEE (reference sequence). The CDR3 loop spans 14 amino acids. The germline V and J ends were trimmed by 4 bases and 3 bases, with 12 bases remaining between them. DNA for the CDR3: TGTGCCAGCAGCCCCTTGCCGGTGACAGATACGCAGTATTTT. Amino acids: CASSPLPVTDTQYF. Variable domain in full (rest from reference TRBV5-4 and TRBJ2-3): ETGVTQSPTHLIKTRGQQVTLRCSSQSGHNTVSWYQQALGQGPQFIFQYYREEENGRGNFPPRFSGLQFPNYSSELNVNALELDDSALYLCASSPLPVTDTQYFGPGTRLTVL.

This clone was counted only a few times. The chain joins TRBV10-1 to TRBJ2-1; TRBD2 agrees at 10 bases. Germline V gene sequence: CDR1 WNHNN, CDR2 SYGVQD (reference sequence). CDR3 length: 17 amino acids. V lost 4 bases and J lost 0; bases outside the gene matches: 6. The CDR3 DNA sequence: TGCGCCAGCAGTGGACCTAGCGGGGGCAGCTCCTACAATGAGCAGTTCTTC. Protein sequence: CASSGPSGGSSYNEQFF.

This clone turned up a few times. V is TRBV15 and J is TRBJ1-5, with 9 bases that match TRBD1. The J segment lost 6 bases and the V segment lost 4 bases, leaving 4 bases of the junction unmatched. Germline V gene data show CDR1 as LNHNV and CDR2 as YYDKDF (reference sequence). There are 14 residues in the CDR3. The CDR3: CATSTGTGRQPQHF. As DNA, the CDR3 is TGTGCCACCAGCACCGGGACAGGGCGTCAGCCCCAGCATTTT.

The J gene is TRBJ2-5, the V gene TRBV5-1; TRBD1 is a possible D gene (5 bases). Near its end, the DNA agrees better with TRBJ2-7, so the J call may be wrong. CDR1 is SGHRS, CDR2 YFSETQ, per germline. This CDR3 is 15 amino acids long. The DNA for the CDR3 is TGCGCCAGCAGCAGGCAGGGCCCAAGCTCCTACGAGCAGTACTTC. It yields the protein CASSRQGPSSYEQYF.

This clone was found a few times. The chain couples TRBV4-3 to TRBJ2-7; a possible D gene is TRBD2 (6 bases). Germline CDR1 is LGHNA and CDR2 is YSLEER. The ends were cut back, 0 bases at V and 2 bases at J, with 8 bases in the middle. The CDR3 runs to 14 residues. CDR3 nucleotide sequence: TGCGCCAGCAGCCAAGACCGGGAGACCTACGAGCAGTACTTC. The encoded protein is CASSQDRETYEQYF.

This clone was counted a single time. The CDR3: CASSLSGGYREQYF. DNA for the CDR3: TGTGCCAGCAGTTTAAGTGGGGGGTATAGGGAGCAGTACTTC. The chain links TRBV27 to TRBJ2-7, with D possibly being TRBD2 (6 bases). V lost 2 bases and J lost 7, with 15 bases in between. The CDR3 extends over 14 amino acids. Germline loops: CDR1 MNHEY, CDR2 SMNVEV (reference sequence).

This clone appeared a few times. The chain is built from TRBV25-1 and TRBJ2-7, with D perhaps matching TRBD1 (6 bases). V was pared by 4 bases and J by 12 bases, with 25 bases between. The germline V gene encodes CDR1 MGHDK and CDR2 SYGVNS. There are 15 residues in the CDR3. This chain's CDR3 is CASSASGTLPERRYF. CDR3 sequence (DNA): TGTGCCAGCAGTGCTTCCGGGACACTACCTGAGCGTCGGTACTTC.

This chain links TRBV4-1 with TRBJ1-1; D is unresolved. The CDR3 runs to 13 residues. Trimming cost V 3 bases and J 4 bases, with 9 bases left between them. Germline values: CDR1 MGHRA, CDR2 YSYEKL. The DNA of the CDR3 is TGCGCCAGCAGCCAGCGAGAGGTCACTGAAGCTTTCTTT. Its translation is CASSQREVTEAFF.

Worth noting for this clone: Other DNA variants within this sample encode the same CDR3. This chain links TRBV10-2 with TRBJ1-5; D not certain. This CDR3 has 16 amino acids. V gave up 0 bases and J gave up 0 bases, with 9 bases separating them. The germline V gene has CDR1 WSHSY and CDR2 SAAADI. CDR3 in DNA: TGCGCCAGCAGTGAGTCGCCGGGTAATAGCAATCAGCCCCAGCATTTT. Encoded protein: CASSESPGNSNQPQHF.

The V and J genes are TRBV9 and TRBJ2-3; TRBD2 matches at 8 bases. CDR3 length equals 16 residues. From germline, CDR1 is SGDLS and CDR2 YYNGEE. Trimming took 6 bases from V and 0 from J; bases not matched to a gene: 9. The CDR3 nucleotides read TGTGCCAGCAACACGGGGGGGAGGACTAGCACAGATACGCAGTATTTT. Its translation: CASNTGGRTSTDTQYF.

The chain employs TRBV2 and TRBJ2-5, with 7 positions matching TRBD1. The ends lost 6 bases at V and 0 bases at J; junction bases unmatched: 10. The CDR3 consists of 16 residues. From germline, CDR1 is SNHLY and CDR2 FYNNEI. CDR3 coding DNA: TGTGCCAGCAGCGGGACAGATCACATTTACCAAGAGACCCAGTACTTC. Translated: CASSGTDHIYQETQYF.

This clone is labeled large. V is TRBV10-1 and J is TRBJ2-7; 7 positions match TRBD1. Germline assignment: CDR1 WNHNN and CDR2 SYGVQD (reference sequence). The CDR3 consists of 15 residues. The V gene end was trimmed by 3 bases and the J gene end by 7 bases; junction bases not matched to a gene: 12. CDR3 in amino acids: CASSDPTGTKGEQYF. DNA of the CDR3: TGCGCCAGCAGTGACCCGACAGGGACGAAAGGGGAGCAGTACTTC.

The V and J genes are TRBV4-1 and TRBJ1-1; TRBD1 is a possible D gene (5 bases). Germline loops: CDR1 MGHRA, CDR2 YSYEKL. This CDR3 spans 15 amino acids. The ends were cut back, 0 bases at V and 2 bases at J, with 10 bases in the middle. CDR3 nucleotides: TGCGCCAGCAGCCAAGATAGAAGGGGAAACACTGAAGCTTTCTTT. Translated, it gives CASSQDRRGNTEAFF.

This clone was seen a few times. The chain recombines TRBV15 with TRBJ1-4; maybe TRBD1 (6 bases). CDR1 and CDR2 from the germline V gene are LNHNV and YYDKDF (reference sequence). V gave up 5 bases and J gave up 7 bases, with 17 bases separating them. The CDR3 extends over 15 amino acids. CDR3: CATSSDVGAVEKLFF. CDR3 DNA: TGTGCCACCAGCTCTGATGTGGGGGCGGTTGAAAAACTGTTTTTT. The variable domain in full, completed from reference TRBV15 and TRBJ1-4, reads DAMVIQNPRYQVTQFGKPVTLSCSQTLNHNVMYWYQQKSSQAPKLLFHYYDKDFNNEADTPDNFQSRRPNTSFCFLDIRSPGLGDTAMYLCATSSDVGAVEKLFFGSGTQLSVL.

This chain joins TRBV6-5 and TRBJ2-1; TRBD2 might be the D (5 bases). V gave up 7 bases and J gave up 4 bases, with 8 bases separating them. The germline V gene encodes CDR1 MNHEY and CDR2 SVGAGI. The CDR3 has 12 amino acids. CDR3: CASTTGYNEQFF. In nucleotides, the CDR3 is TGTGCCAGCACCACGGGGTACAATGAGCAGTTCTTC.